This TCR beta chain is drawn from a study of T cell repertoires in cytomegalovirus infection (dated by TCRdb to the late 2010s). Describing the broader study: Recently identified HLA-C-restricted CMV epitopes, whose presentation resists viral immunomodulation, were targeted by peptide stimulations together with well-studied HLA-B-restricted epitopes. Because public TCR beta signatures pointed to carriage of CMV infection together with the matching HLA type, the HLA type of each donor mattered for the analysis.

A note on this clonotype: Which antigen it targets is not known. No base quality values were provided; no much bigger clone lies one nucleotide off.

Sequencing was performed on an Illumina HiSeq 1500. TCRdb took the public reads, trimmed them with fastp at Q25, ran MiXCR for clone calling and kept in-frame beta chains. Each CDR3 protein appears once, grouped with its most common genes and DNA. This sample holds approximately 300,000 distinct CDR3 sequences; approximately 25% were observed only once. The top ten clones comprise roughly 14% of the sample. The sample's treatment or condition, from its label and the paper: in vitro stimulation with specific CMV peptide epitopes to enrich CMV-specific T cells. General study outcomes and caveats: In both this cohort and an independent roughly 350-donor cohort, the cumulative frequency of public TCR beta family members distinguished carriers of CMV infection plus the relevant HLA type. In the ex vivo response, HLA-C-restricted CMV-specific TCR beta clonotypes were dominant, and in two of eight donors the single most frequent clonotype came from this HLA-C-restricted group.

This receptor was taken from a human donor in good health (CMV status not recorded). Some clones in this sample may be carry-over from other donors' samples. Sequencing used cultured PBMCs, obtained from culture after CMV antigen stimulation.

Here the CDR3 is given as CASRPPGQRIMNTEAFF. The bases read TGTGCCAGCAGGCCCCCGGGACAGAGAATCATGAACACTGAAGCTTTCTTT. This chain joins TRBV6-6 to TRBJ1-1; TRBD1 aligns with 7 central bases. From the cysteine through the phenylalanine, the CDR3 covers 17 amino acids. Here the CDR3 DNA is all that survives: 51 bases in frame from base 1. V has 6 bases trimmed and J has 0 bases trimmed; junction bases matching no gene number 13. The germline V gene (reference sequence) specifies MNHNY as CDR1 and SVGAGI as CDR2.